A single sample gave rise to the 20 T cell receptor beta chains below, sequenced in a study of T-cell reconstitution after alpha-beta-depleted transplantation in children. Unique molecular identifiers were incorporated during preparation of the TCRbeta library. MiXCR, run by TCRdb on the PCR reads, gives a single entry per CDR3 protein. The repertoire consists of roughly 790,000 distinct CDR3 sequences, with under 20% occurring once and the leading ten covering about 4.6%. The sequencing here drew on PBMCs, mostly from graft donor cells, taken 360 days after TCRalphabeta/CD19-depleted stem cell transplant. The receptor source for this set is a male patient aged 10 to 17 who had a stem cell transplant for acute lymphoblastic leukemia, so the T cells may come from the graft donor.

The V gene is TRBV25-1, the J gene TRBJ2-2; possible D gene TRBD1, 6 bases. Germline CDR1 and CDR2: MGHDK and SYGVNS. The ends were cut back, 1 base at V and 4 bases at J, with 13 bases in the middle. The CDR3 runs 16 residues. The CDR3 region has the DNA TGTGCCAGCAGTGAATCTCAGGGGACGATCACCGGGGAGCTGTTTTTT. Translated, it gives CASSESQGTITGELFF.

The rearrangement links TRBV29-1 to TRBJ2-7; TRBD2 agrees at 8 bases. This CDR3 region has 15 residues. Germline V gene data show CDR1 as SQVTM and CDR2 as ANQGSEA. V lost 7 bases and J lost 4; bases outside the gene matches: 15. In DNA form, the CDR3 reads TGCAGCGCCGGCGGGGGGAGGGGAGACGGGTACGAGCAGTACTTC. As protein: CSAGGGRGDGYEQYF.

The chain couples TRBV5-1 to TRBJ2-4; 8 nucleotides align to TRBD2. Germline V gives CDR1 SGHRS, CDR2 YFSETQ. V trimming: 0 bases; J trimming: 4 bases; junction bases outside the gene matches: 6. This CDR3 has 16 residues. CDR3 sequence: CASSLGLAGKKNIQYF. In DNA, the CDR3 is TGCGCCAGCAGCTTGGGGCTAGCGGGCAAGAAAAACATTCAGTACTTC.

There are many counts of this clonotype. The V call is TRBV29-1, the J call TRBJ2-7, with 8 bases lining up with TRBD1. The CDR3 has 13 amino acids. The ends lost 3 bases at V and 3 bases at J; junction bases unmatched: 4. Germline lookup yields CDR1 SQVTM and CDR2 ANQGSEA. The DNA for the CDR3 is TGCAGCGTTGAGTACGACAGGGGCTACGAGCAGTACTTC. Translating it yields CSVEYDRGYEQYF.

This clonotype was seen many times. V gene TRBV6-5 combines with J gene TRBJ2-7; no definite D call. This CDR3 has 13 amino acids. Deletions cut 2 bases from V and 3 bases from J, with 8 bases between. Germline V gene sequence: CDR1 MNHEY, CDR2 SVGAGI. The CDR3 DNA is TGTGCCAGCAGTTACGGGCGGCACTACGAGCAGTACTTC. Amino acids: CASSYGRHYEQYF.

This clonotype was counted only a few times. The chain employs TRBV5-5 and TRBJ2-3; 8 nucleotides agree with TRBD1. This CDR3 has 16 residues. Unmatched junction bases numbered 11, after V lost 4 bases and J lost 4 bases. Germline lookup yields CDR1 SGHKS and CDR2 YYEKEE (reference sequence). As DNA, the CDR3 is TGTGCCAGCAGCCAACGGACAGGGTGGGTCCCAGATACGCAGTATTTT. It translates to CASSQRTGWVPDTQYF.

The rearrangement uses TRBV5-1 and TRBJ2-3, with D possibly matching TRBD1 (5 bases). In germline, CDR1 is SGHRS, CDR2 YFSETQ. The CDR3 has 16 amino acids. The V end was cut by 4 bases, the J end by 0 bases, with 15 bases between. This CDR3 is CASSPTTAASTDTQYF. The CDR3 nucleotides are TGCGCCAGCAGCCCCACGACAGCAGCTAGCACAGATACGCAGTATTTT.

The genes are TRBV6-2 or TRBV6-3 and TRBJ1-1, with a possible D match to TRBD1 (5 bases). The V and J ends lost 8 bases and 3 bases respectively, with 13 bases between them. The germline gives CDR1 MNHEY, CDR2 SVGEGT. CDR3 length: 13 residues. CDR3 region: CASGKWGYTEAFF. In DNA, the CDR3 is TGTGCCAGCGGGAAATGGGGGTACACTGAAGCTTTCTTT.

The chain links TRBV5-1 to TRBJ2-7; D not certain. CDR1 is SGHRS and CDR2 is YFSETQ in the germline V gene. This CDR3 spans 18 amino acids. V lost 5 bases and J lost 0, with 24 bases in between. For the CDR3, the DNA is TGCGCCAGCAGTGGAAATCGGGCGGTGCGGCCGTTCTCCTACGAGCAGTACTTC. This gives the protein CASSGNRAVRPFSYEQYF. Full variable domain (outside the CDR3, taken from reference TRBV5-1 and TRBJ2-7): KAGVTQTPRYLIKTRGQQVTLSCSPISGHRSVSWYQQTPGQGLQFLFEYFSETQRNKGNFPGRFSGRQFSNSRSEMNVSTLELGDSALYLCASSGNRAVRPFSYEQYFGPGTRLTVT.

This clonotype has at least ten counts. The chain links TRBV29-1 to TRBJ1-1; no clear D gene. Per germline, CDR1 SQVTM and CDR2 ANQGSEA. The CDR3 totals 13 residues. V lost 3 bases and J 4 bases, leaving 12 bases between the germline ends. The CDR3 DNA is TGCAGCGTTGAGTGGGGTTCCTCCACTGAAGCTTTCTTT. Translating it yields CSVEWGSSTEAFF.

This clonotype was detected a few times. The DNA of the CDR3 is TGTGCCACTTGGGACTCTTCCTACACAGATACGCAGTATTTT. It specifies CATWDSSYTDTQYF. The J gene is TRBJ2-3, the V gene TRBV10-3; tentative D call: TRBD2 (6 bases). This CDR3 comprises 14 residues. Trimming left V 10 bases short and J 2 bases short, with 16 bases between. Germline values: CDR1 ENHRY, CDR2 SYGVKD.

This clonotype was detected many times. The chain uses TRBV5-1 and TRBJ2-1, with a tentative D call TRBD1 (5 bases). Trimming pared 0 bases from V and 3 bases from J, leaving 13 bases between. The germline V gene has CDR1 SGHRS and CDR2 YFSETQ. The CDR3 is 16 residues long. The CDR3 is CASSLAGLVFYNEQFF. The CDR3 bases are TGCGCCAGCAGCTTGGCAGGGCTTGTGTTCTACAATGAGCAGTTCTTC.

V and J are TRBV4-1 and TRBJ2-6, with D unclear. The V end lost 0 bases, the J end lost 5 bases, and 8 bases lay between the germline ends. The CDR3 is made up of 15 amino acids. Germline lookup yields CDR1 MGHRA and CDR2 YSYEKL. The CDR3 DNA follows: TGCGCCAGCAGCCAAGATTCCGTCTGGGCCAACGTCCTGACTTTC. This sequence encodes CASSQDSVWANVLTF.

This clonotype showed up just a few times. The chain is built from TRBV3-1 and TRBJ1-1, with D perhaps matching TRBD1 (5 bases). The CDR3 loop spans 14 amino acids. Trimming left V 6 bases short and J 5 bases short, with 16 bases between. Looked up from germline, CDR1 is LGHDT and CDR2 is YNNKEL (reference sequence). CDR3 sequence: CASSPLREGTEAFF. The CDR3 coding sequence is TGTGCCAGCAGTCCCCTGCGGGAGGGGACTGAAGCTTTCTTT.

The table lists this clonotype with a few counts. The genes are TRBV3-1 and TRBJ2-3; D tentatively reads TRBD1 or TRBD2 (5 bases each). The germline V gene encodes CDR1 LGHDT and CDR2 YNNKEL (reference sequence). This CDR3 has 15 residues. V lost 4 bases, J lost 2 bases, and 13 bases lay in between. This CDR3 is CASSPGTSTTDTQYF. The CDR3 nucleotides are TGTGCCAGCAGCCCTGGGACCTCGACCACAGATACGCAGTATTTT.

This clonotype was observed a handful of times. This sequence joins TRBV6-5 and TRBJ2-7, with TRBD2 matching 7 bases. The junction had 7 bases not matched to a gene; V was cut back by 4 bases and J by 4 bases. This CDR3 spans 14 amino acids. Germline V lookup: CDR1 MNHEY, CDR2 SVGAGI. CDR3: CASSSHGGGYEQYF. The CDR3, as DNA: TGTGCCAGCAGTTCCCATGGGGGGGGTTACGAGCAGTACTTC.

This rearrangement joins TRBV24-1 to TRBJ2-1, with TRBD1 matching 7 bases. The length of the CDR3 is 15 residues. The V gene end was trimmed by 4 bases and the J gene end by 4 bases; junction bases not matched to a gene: 6. Germline CDR1 is KGHDR and CDR2 is SFDVKD. CDR3: CATSDPRGPYNEQFF. DNA for the CDR3: TGTGCCACCAGTGACCCAAGGGGGCCGTACAATGAGCAGTTCTTC.

This chain connects TRBV7-2 to TRBJ1-6; D gene unclear. Germline lookup yields CDR1 SGHTA and CDR2 FQGNSA. The CDR3 loop spans 13 amino acids. Trimming took 1 base from V and 11 from J, leaving 9 bases between them. The CDR3 DNA sequence: TGTGCCAGCAGCTTAGAAGGGATTACACCCCTCCACTTT. Its translation is CASSLEGITPLHF.

V gene TRBV3-1 combines with J gene TRBJ2-7, with TRBD2 matching over 9 bases. From germline, CDR1 is LGHDT and CDR2 YNNKEL (reference sequence). The CDR3 consists of 17 residues. After removal of 0 bases from V and 0 bases from J, the junction contained 6 bases not matched to a gene. CDR3 loop: CASSQDPASGASYEQYF. The CDR3 DNA reads as TGTGCCAGCAGCCAAGATCCCGCTAGCGGGGCCTCCTACGAGCAGTACTTC.

The count of this clonotype is one. CDR3 in DNA: TGTGCCAGCAGCGTAGTGTCATCAGAGACCCAGTACTTC. Protein sequence: CASSVVSSETQYF. V gene TRBV9 combines with J gene TRBJ2-5; D not resolved. Germline CDR1 SGDLS, CDR2 YYNGEE. V lost 0 bases, J lost 4 bases, and 7 bases lay in between. CDR3 length equals 13 residues.